A single sample is the source of the 27 T cell receptor beta chains below, sequenced in a study of cytomegalovirus exposure and HLA in healthy donors. Primers: 60 Vbeta forward and 13 Jbeta reverse. Produced via immunoSEQ multiplex PCR; TCRdb's table is partial and in-frame only. The sample holds more than 200,000 clones, about 83% seen once. Material: PBMCs. The receptors shown here come from a human donor in good health.

The table lists this clone with a few counts. This chain connects TRBV4-2 to TRBJ2-3, with a weak D call TRBD2 (6 bases). Germline V gene lookup returns CDR1 LGHNA and CDR2 YNFKEQ. There are 18 residues in the CDR3. With 1 base removed from V and 0 bases from J, the gap between germline ends came to 17 bases. The DNA of the CDR3 is TGTGCCAGCAGCCAAGTTCAATCGGGCGGGACTAGCACAGATACGCAGTATTTT. It is translated as CASSQVQSGGTSTDTQYF.

This clone was counted a few times. The chain is built from TRBV7-2 and TRBJ1-2, with D perhaps TRBD1 (5 bases). The V end lost 2 bases, the J end lost 6 bases, and 22 bases lay between the germline ends. This CDR3 spans 17 amino acids. Germline V gives CDR1 SGHTA, CDR2 FQGNSA. Written as DNA, the CDR3 is TGTGCCAGCAGCTTATCCCGGGCGCGAGTTGCGGGGGATGGCTACACCTTC. Residues: CASSLSRARVAGDGYTF.

The chain employs TRBV5-4 and TRBJ2-5, with a weak D call TRBD2 (5 bases). CDR1 and CDR2 (germline): SGHNT, YYREEE (reference sequence). The length of the CDR3 is 13 residues. V was shortened by 3 bases and J by 0 bases, with 6 bases between the two germline ends. Here the CDR3 reads CASSWEYQETQYF. CDR3 nucleotides: TGTGCCAGCAGCTGGGAGTACCAAGAGACCCAGTACTTC.

This chain joins TRBV25-1 and TRBJ2-3; D may be TRBD2 (6 bases). V shed 5 bases and J shed 1 base, with 16 bases lying between them. This CDR3 has 16 amino acids. Per germline, CDR1 MGHDK and CDR2 SYGVNS. CDR3 in amino acids: CASSRKRAGGTDTQYF. The CDR3 bases are TGTGCCAGCAGTCGGAAGCGGGCCGGGGGCACAGATACGCAGTATTTT.

The V call is TRBV6-6, the J call TRBJ2-6; 8 bases fit TRBD2. Germline values: CDR1 MNHNY, CDR2 SVGAGI (reference sequence). The trim removed 8 bases at V and 4 bases at J, leaving 4 bases unmatched. The length of the CDR3 is 14 residues. CDR3 nucleotides: TGTGCCAGCTATAGCGGGACGGGGGCCAACGTCCTGACTTTC. This codes for CASYSGTGANVLTF.

The chain couples TRBV11-2 to TRBJ1-2; TRBD1 agrees at 8 bases. The V segment lost 5 bases and the J segment 3 bases; nucleotides outside the gene matches: 5. This CDR3 comprises 14 residues. CDR1 and CDR2 from the germline V gene are SGHAT and FQNNGV. CDR3 in DNA: TGTGCCAGCAGCCCACAGGGGGGTTACTATGGCTACACCTTC. Translating it yields CASSPQGGYYGYTF.

This sequence joins TRBV21-1 and TRBJ1-4; TRBD1, the table's D call, lacks a check against the DNA. TRBV21-1 is a documented pseudogene. This CDR3 region has 15 residues. CDR3 protein: CASRTPGQGYEKLFF. CDR3 DNA: TGTGCCAGCAGGACTCCGGGACAGGGGTATGAAAAACTGTTTTTT.

The chain recombines TRBV28 with TRBJ2-1; the match to TRBD2 covers 9 bases. The V segment lost 4 bases and the J segment 5 bases; nucleotides outside the gene matches: 12. Germline V gives CDR1 MDHEN, CDR2 SYDVKM. CDR3 length: 17 residues. CDR3 bases: TGTGCCAGCAGTTCCCGGTTTAGTAGCGGGAGACACAATGAGCAGTTCTTC. Amino acids: CASSSRFSSGRHNEQFF.

This rearrangement joins TRBV5-5 to TRBJ1-3; D uncertain. V dropped 0 bases and J dropped 0 bases, with 10 bases sitting between them. This CDR3 contains 16 residues. Per the germline V gene, CDR1 is SGHKS and CDR2 is YYEKEE (reference sequence). CDR3 loop: CASSLGRTNSGNTIYF. The CDR3 DNA reads as TGTGCCAGCAGCTTGGGAAGGACTAACTCTGGAAACACCATATATTTT. The full variable domain, with the rest looked up from reference TRBV5-5 and TRBJ1-3, is DAGVTQSPTHLIKTRGQQVTLRCSPISGHKSVSWYQQVLGQGPQFIFQYYEKEERGRGNFPDRFSARQFPNYSSELNVNALLLGDSALYLCASSLGRTNSGNTIYFGEGSWLTVV.

For the CDR3, the DNA is TGTGCCAGCAGCTTGTGGGCTAGCGGGACCCACGAGCAGTACTTC. This gives the protein CASSLWASGTHEQYF. This rearrangement joins TRBV5-6 to TRBJ2-7, with 9 bases fitting TRBD2. CDR1 is SGHDT and CDR2 is YYEEEE in the germline V gene. The CDR3 sequence is 15 residues long. The J segment lost 5 bases and the V segment lost 1 base, leaving 7 bases of the junction unmatched.

The chain links TRBV7-6 to TRBJ2-1; 7 bases map to TRBD2. Germline assignment: CDR1 SGHVS and CDR2 FNYEAQ. The trim removed 2 bases at V and 2 bases at J, leaving 9 bases unmatched. This CDR3 contains 17 residues. CDR3 residues: CASSLSLREDTYNEQFF. The CDR3 bases are TGTGCCAGCAGCTTAAGTTTACGGGAGGACACCTACAATGAGCAGTTCTTC.

The rearrangement uses TRBV7-3 and TRBJ2-5, with TRBD1 matching 8 bases. This CDR3 region has 14 residues. V shed 8 bases, J shed 5 bases, and the junction held 10 bases outside the gene matches. Germline assignment: CDR1 SGHTA and CDR2 FQGTGA. In DNA form, the CDR3 reads TGTGCCAGCCAAGGGACAGGTCCTTTTGAGACCCAGTACTTC. As protein: CASQGTGPFETQYF. Looking up the rest from reference TRBV7-3 and TRBJ2-5 gives the full variable domain: GAGVSQTPSNKVTEKGKYVELRCDPISGHTALYWYRQSLGQGPEFLIYFQGTGAADDSGLPNDRFFAVRPEGSVSTLKIQRTERGDSAVYLCASQGTGPFETQYFGPGTRLLVL.

The chain joins TRBV2 to TRBJ1-5; tentative D call: TRBD1 (5 bases). The germline CDR1 and CDR2 sequences are SNHLY and FYNNEI. This CDR3 is 13 amino acids long. The V and J ends lost 6 bases and 3 bases respectively, with 9 bases between them. The CDR3 reads CASRFRVNQPQHF. CDR3 sequence (DNA): TGTGCCAGCAGGTTCAGGGTCAATCAGCCCCAGCATTTT.

The chain has TRBV7-9 and TRBJ1-3; unclear D gene. The CDR3 runs to 17 residues. Germline-derived CDR1 and CDR2 are SEHNR and FQNEAQ (reference sequence). V lost 0 bases, J lost 1 base, and 13 bases lay in between. As DNA, the CDR3 is TGTGCCAGCAGCTTAGCGGAGGGAGCGAAGTCTGGAAACACCATATATTTT. This codes for CASSLAEGAKSGNTIYF. Looking up the rest from reference TRBV7-9 and TRBJ1-3 gives the full variable domain: DTGVSQNPRHKITKRGQNVTFRCDPISEHNRLYWYRQTLGQGPEFLTYFQNEAQLEKSRLLSDRFSAERPKGSFSTLEIQRTEQGDSAMYLCASSLAEGAKSGNTIYFGEGSWLTVV.

In this sample, this clone turned up once. This rearrangement joins TRBV7-2 to TRBJ2-1; 8 positions match TRBD1. Trimming removed 5 bases from V and 10 bases from J; junction bases left unmatched: 7. The germline gives CDR1 SGHTA, CDR2 FQGNSA. This CDR3 is 13 amino acids long. The chain's CDR3 is CASSKGDRREQFF. The CDR3 bases are TGTGCCAGCAGCAAAGGGGACAGGCGGGAGCAGTTCTTC.

The CDR3 loop reads CASSHDKYSNQPQHF. For the CDR3, the DNA is TGTGCCAGCAGCCACGACAAATATAGCAATCAGCCCCAGCATTTT. This rearrangement joins TRBV4-2 to TRBJ1-5; no clear D gene. Deletions cut 3 bases from V and 0 bases from J, with 9 bases between. The CDR3 has 15 residues. Germline loops: CDR1 LGHNA, CDR2 YNFKEQ.

For this clone: Other DNA sequences within the sample encode an identical CDR3. This chain uses TRBV11-2 with TRBJ2-7; tentatively, D is TRBD2 (5 bases). The CDR3 runs to 14 residues. Germline CDR1 reads SGHAT; CDR2 reads FQNNGV. Trimming removed 5 bases from V and 3 bases from J, with 14 bases in between. The CDR3 reads CASSPSLGSYEQYF. CDR3 DNA: TGTGCCAGCAGCCCCAGCTTAGGGAGCTACGAGCAGTACTTC.

The chain carries TRBV5-1 and TRBJ2-2; 10 bases agree with TRBD1. Germline CDR1 and CDR2: SGHRS and YFSETQ. This CDR3 region has 16 residues. Losses at the gene ends were 4 bases for V and 0 bases for J; bases not matched to a gene: 3. CDR3 sequence: CASSGGTGANTGELFF. CDR3 nucleotides: TGCGCCAGCAGCGGGGGGACAGGGGCGAACACCGGGGAGCTGTTTTTT.

CDR3 residues: CASSEGTGRHQPQHF. CDR3 DNA sequence: TGTGCCAGCAGTGAAGGGACAGGCCGTCACCAGCCCCAGCATTTT. This chain links TRBV6-1 with TRBJ1-5, with TRBD1 matching 7 bases. The CDR3 contains 15 residues. Germline loops: CDR1 MNHNS, CDR2 SASEGT. The junction had 7 bases not matched to a gene; V was cut back by 1 base and J by 7 bases.

Only one count was recorded for this clone. The chain joins TRBV18 to TRBJ2-3; no reliable D call. Between the trimmed V and J ends, which lost 4 bases and 3 bases, there was a span of 8 bases. This CDR3 comprises 13 residues. Germline-derived CDR1 and CDR2 are KGHSH and LQKENI. CDR3 in DNA: TGTGCCAGCTCACAACACCATACAGATACGCAGTATTTT. Translation: CASSQHHTDTQYF.

The chain links TRBV11-2 to TRBJ2-5, with TRBD2 matching over 13 bases. Trimming cost V 0 bases and J 7 bases; bases outside gene matches: 11. The CDR3 length is 18 residues. CDR1 is SGHAT, CDR2 FQNNGV, per germline. Here the CDR3 reads CASSLDRTTSGRKGTQYF. CDR3 sequence (DNA): TGTGCCAGCAGCTTAGATCGGACGACTAGCGGGAGGAAAGGGACCCAGTACTTC.

In its sample, this clone was seen once. V usage is TRBV7-3 and J usage is TRBJ2-3, with TRBD2 identical over 8 bases. Germline V gene lookup returns CDR1 SGHTA and CDR2 FQGTGA. The CDR3 totals 12 residues. Losses at the gene ends were 7 bases for V and 13 bases for J; bases not matched to a gene: 10. The CDR3 protein is CASNTRGGIKYF. CDR3 DNA sequence: TGTGCCAGCAACACACGGGGGGGTATTAAGTATTTT.

This clone occurred once. V gene TRBV7-9 combines with J gene TRBJ2-7; 10 nucleotides line up with TRBD2. V lost 5 bases and J lost 7; bases outside the gene matches: 11. Per the germline V gene, CDR1 is SEHNR and CDR2 is FQNEAQ (reference sequence). This CDR3 is built from 15 residues. The CDR3 spells CASSLGLADSGEQYF. In DNA form, the CDR3 reads TGTGCCAGCAGCCTCGGACTAGCGGACAGCGGGGAGCAGTACTTC.

The chain combines TRBV19 with TRBJ1-2; 7 nucleotides agree with TRBD1. V gave up 7 bases and J gave up 1 base; unmatched junction bases: 9. Per germline, CDR1 LNHDA and CDR2 SQIVND (reference sequence). The CDR3 extends over 15 amino acids. The CDR3 nucleotides are TGTGCCAGTAAGGGGGACAGCAAACTTAACTATGGCTACACCTTC. Translated: CASKGDSKLNYGYTF.

The chain is built from TRBV6-4 and TRBJ2-1; D perhaps matches TRBD1 (6 bases). The germline V gene has CDR1 MRHNA and CDR2 SNTAGT. V shed 2 bases and J shed 10 bases, with 9 bases lying between them. The CDR3 covers 12 residues. CDR3 sequence (DNA): TGTGCCAGCAGTGACGCGACAGGCGAGCAGTTCTTC. Its translation: CASSDATGEQFF.

The gene calls are TRBV5-4 and TRBJ2-5; 9 nucleotides agree with TRBD2. The DNA end favors TRBJ2-7, so the J call may be wrong. Germline V gene lookup returns CDR1 SGHNT and CDR2 YYREEE (reference sequence). CDR3 length: 16 amino acids. The CDR3 protein is CASSSGTSSVGYEQYF. CDR3 bases: TGTGCCAGCAGCTCCGGGACTAGCAGTGTAGGCTACGAGCAGTACTTC.

The genes are TRBV6-5 and TRBJ1-2, with 10 bases fitting TRBD1. After removal of 5 bases from V and 5 bases from J, the junction contained 5 bases not matched to a gene. The CDR3 loop spans 14 amino acids. CDR1 and CDR2 (germline): MNHEY, SVGAGI. The CDR3 sequence: CASSIGGQGYGYTF. The CDR3 coding sequence is TGTGCCAGCAGTATCGGGGGACAGGGGTATGGCTACACCTTC.